Detailed here is one TCR beta chain. Its antigen is unidentified. These data come from a study of T cell responses to AZD1222 COVID-19 vaccine. The CDR3 is 12 amino acids. Trimming removed 7 bases from V and 8 bases from J, with 14 bases in between. CDR1 is MDHEN and CDR2 is SYDVKM in the germline V gene. Study-level points and caveats: Seropositive AZD1222 recipients at baseline numbered only six or seven.

Produced via immunoSEQ multiplex PCR; TCRdb's table is partial and in-frame only. The data contain about 110,000 clones, approximately 90% of them singletons. The V call is TRBV28, the J call TRBJ1-2; D possibly corresponds to TRBD1 (5 bases). Sequences were derived from peripheral blood, sampled 28 days after the second AZD1222 dose. The source is an adult who received the AZD1222 COVID-19 vaccine. The CDR3 loop is CASKKGVLGYTF. CDR3 nucleotide sequence: TGTGCCAGCAAGAAAGGGGTCCTAGGCTACACCTTC.